Shown below are 30 T cell receptor beta chains from a single sample sequenced in a study of blood T cell repertoires in COVID-19. Data came from immunoSEQ multiplex PCR; TCRdb stores just in-frame clones and leaves some out. The sample gives fewer than 80,000 clones, roughly 90% of which show up once; approximately 2.5% is in the top ten. Sequenced: peripheral blood. The receptors were sampled from a human donor in a cohort sampled during active COVID-19.

This chain joins TRBV6-6 and TRBJ2-2; TRBD2 matches at 7 bases. The CDR3 contains 15 residues. V lost 4 bases, J lost 5 bases, and 7 bases stayed unmatched. Germline V gives CDR1 MNHNY, CDR2 SVGAGI (reference sequence). CDR3 nucleotides: TGTGCCAGCAGTTCCCGACTAGCTGATACCGGGGAGCTGTTTTTT. Its protein is CASSSRLADTGELFF.

This clone has more than one count but fewer than ten. J is TRBJ1-1 and V is TRBV7-2; 7 bases are shared with TRBD1. CDR3 length: 14 residues. Trimming removed 5 bases from V and 2 bases from J; junction bases left unmatched: 5. Germline CDR1 SGHTA, CDR2 FQGNSA. CDR3 bases: TGTGCCAGCAGCCTCAGACAGGGAAACACTGAAGCTTTCTTT. Its protein is CASSLRQGNTEAFF.

The chain employs TRBV11-3 and TRBJ1-3; D gene uncertain. Germline loops: CDR1 SGHNT, CDR2 YENEEA. V lost 5 bases and J 1 base, leaving 6 bases between the germline ends. The CDR3 spans 13 residues. CDR3 DNA: TGTGCCAGCAGCCCGGGATCTGGAAACACCATATATTTT. It yields the protein CASSPGSGNTIYF. Combining the CDR3 with reference TRBV11-3 and TRBJ1-3 gives the whole variable domain EAGVVQSPRYKIIEKKQPVAFWCNPISGHNTLYWYLQNLGQGPELLIRYENEEAVDDSQLPKDRFSAERLKGVDSTLKIQPAELGDSAVYLCASSPGSGNTIYFGEGSWLTVV.

This chain joins TRBV30 and TRBJ2-3; a weak D match, TRBD1 (6 bases). Looked up from germline, CDR1 is GTSNPN and CDR2 is SVGIG (reference sequence). The CDR3 extends over 14 amino acids. V lost 3 bases, J lost 1 base, and 11 bases lay in between. The CDR3 protein is CAWRWGRGTDTQYF. CDR3 in DNA: TGTGCCTGGAGGTGGGGGCGCGGCACAGATACGCAGTATTTT.

This chain links TRBV4-3 with TRBJ1-2; 8 nucleotides align to TRBD1. V gave up 0 bases and J gave up 8 bases; unmatched junction bases: 11. This CDR3 region has 16 residues. The germline gives CDR1 LGHNA, CDR2 YSLEER. CDR3 coding DNA: TGCGCCAGCAGCCAAGATTTAACAGGGGGTTTCGTCGGCTACACCTTC. Amino acid sequence: CASSQDLTGGFVGYTF.

The chain employs TRBV27 and TRBJ2-7; possible D gene TRBD1, 6 bases. The germline V and J ends were trimmed by 0 bases and 1 base, with 10 bases remaining between them. CDR1 is MNHEY and CDR2 is SMNVEV in the germline V gene (reference sequence). CDR3 size: 15 residues. The CDR3 DNA follows: TGTGCCAGCAGTTTATCCTCGCAGGGGTCCTACGAGCAGTACTTC. Amino acids: CASSLSSQGSYEQYF.

The chain combines TRBV6-5 with TRBJ2-7; no reliable D call. This CDR3 has 16 amino acids. Germline V gene data show CDR1 as MNHEY and CDR2 as SVGAGI. Between the trimmed V and J ends, which lost 0 bases and 2 bases, there was a span of 14 bases. As DNA, the CDR3 is TGTGCCAGCAGTTACTCGCCACCCCTCAGTGCCTACGAGCAGTACTTC. The encoded protein is CASSYSPPLSAYEQYF.

In nucleotides, the CDR3 is TGTGCCAGCAGTTTGTGGACAGGGGATGAGTCCGCCGAGCAGTACTTC. The encoded protein is CASSLWTGDESAEQYF. The gene calls are TRBV27 and TRBJ2-7; 9 bases agree with TRBD1. V shed 3 bases, J shed 6 bases, and the junction held 12 bases outside the gene matches. CDR3 length: 16 residues. Germline CDR1 is MNHEY and CDR2 is SMNVEV (reference sequence).

The rearrangement joins TRBV6-1 to TRBJ2-3; 8 nucleotides line up with TRBD2. The CDR3 loop spans 17 amino acids. Germline CDR1 reads MNHNS; CDR2 reads SASEGT. Trimming at V came to 3 bases and at J to 3 bases, leaving 11 bases not matched to a gene. CDR3 nucleotides: TGTGCCAGCAGTGACCTACCGGGGGGGACGGGAACAGATACGCAGTATTTT. Amino acids: CASSDLPGGTGTDTQYF.

This clone was observed a few times. This chain uses TRBV28 with TRBJ2-3; 9 bases map to TRBD2. Germline CDR1 MDHEN, CDR2 SYDVKM. The CDR3 runs to 15 residues. The ends lost 4 bases at V and 2 bases at J; junction bases unmatched: 4. CDR3 sequence (DNA): TGTGCCAGCAGTTCTAGCGGGACGGTCACAGATACGCAGTATTTT. This encodes CASSSSGTVTDTQYF.

The sample holds one count of this clone. J is TRBJ2-3 and V is TRBV11-2; 7 bases line up with TRBD1. The length of the CDR3 is 15 residues. Trimming took 1 base from V and 5 from J; bases not matched to a gene: 6. The germline gives CDR1 SGHAT, CDR2 FQNNGV. The CDR3 protein is CASSLGDRVIDTQYF. For the CDR3, the DNA is TGTGCCAGCAGCTTAGGAGACAGGGTTATAGATACGCAGTATTTT.

The V and J genes are TRBV15 and TRBJ2-1; 10 positions agree with TRBD1. Germline V gene lookup returns CDR1 LNHNV and CDR2 YYDKDF (reference sequence). The CDR3 length is 15 residues. V gave up 4 bases and J gave up 2 bases; unmatched junction bases: 2. The DNA of the CDR3 is TGTGCCACCAGCACGGACAGGGGGGCCTACAATGAGCAGTTCTTC. The encoded protein is CATSTDRGAYNEQFF.

This chain uses TRBV28 with TRBJ2-7, with 11 positions matching TRBD2. V was pared by 2 bases and J by 6 bases, with 3 bases of the junction left unmatched. The CDR3 is made up of 14 amino acids. CDR1 and CDR2 (germline): MDHEN, SYDVKM. The CDR3 bases are TGTGCCAGCAGTTTAGAACTAGCGGGAGTCGAGCAGTACTTC. Protein sequence: CASSLELAGVEQYF.

The chain links TRBV7-3 to TRBJ2-1, with 8 bases fitting TRBD2. CDR1 SGHTA and CDR2 FQGTGA come from the germline V gene. J lost 12 bases, V lost 5 bases, and 15 bases had no gene match. This CDR3 region has 15 residues. Here the CDR3 DNA reads TGTGCCAGCAGCCTCTTCCGTACCGGGACTAGTGTGCAGTTCTTC. This gives the protein CASSLFRTGTSVQFF.

The rearrangement joins TRBV7-9 to TRBJ2-1; TRBD2 is a possible D gene (7 bases). Germline V lookup: CDR1 SEHNR, CDR2 FQNEAQ (reference sequence). This CDR3 region has 16 residues. V lost 3 bases and J 2 bases, leaving 14 bases between the germline ends. In DNA form, the CDR3 reads TGTGCCAGCAGCTTCAGGGCGGGGGCGCCCTACAATGAGCAGTTCTTC. Residues: CASSFRAGAPYNEQFF.

The rearrangement links TRBV5-1 to TRBJ2-3; TRBD2 matches 10 bases. CDR3 length: 18 residues. The germline CDR1 and CDR2 sequences are SGHRS and YFSETQ. V shed 3 bases and J 0 bases; nucleotides not matched to a gene: 10. The CDR3 DNA is TGCGCCAGCAGCTCGTGGAGTAGCGGGGGGACTAGCACAGATACGCAGTATTTT. The encoded protein is CASSSWSSGGTSTDTQYF.

The CDR3 sequence: CASSPSSVSLNQPQHF. The CDR3 DNA reads TGTGCCAGCAGCCCCAGCAGCGTGAGCCTCAATCAGCCCCAGCATTTT. The rearrangement joins TRBV7-2 to TRBJ1-5; D unclear. Germline V lookup: CDR1 SGHTA, CDR2 FQGNSA. The CDR3 runs to 16 residues. Trimming removed 5 bases at V and 3 bases at J, with 17 bases between. Full variable domain (missing parts from reference TRBV7-2 and TRBJ1-5): GAGVSQSPSNKVTEKGKDVELRCDPISGHTALYWYRQSLGQGLEFLIYFQGNSAPDKSGLPSDRFSAERTGGSVSTLTIQRTQQEDSAVYLCASSPSSVSLNQPQHFGDGTRLSIL.

The chain has TRBV19 and TRBJ1-5; D gene uncertain. V dropped 3 bases and J dropped 3 bases, with 15 bases sitting between them. The germline V gene encodes CDR1 LNHDA and CDR2 SQIVND (reference sequence). CDR3 length: 16 residues. CDR3 in amino acids: CASSIEGFGYNQPQHF. The CDR3 bases are TGTGCCAGTAGTATCGAGGGATTCGGTTACAATCAGCCCCAGCATTTT. The variable domain in full, with the rest retrieved from reference TRBV19 and TRBJ1-5, is DGGITQSPKYLFRKEGQNVTLSCEQNLNHDAMYWYRQDPGQGLRLIYYSQIVNDFQKGDIAEGYSVSREKKESFPLTVTSAQKNPTAFYLCASSIEGFGYNQPQHFGDGTRLSIL.

This rearrangement joins TRBV6-2 or TRBV6-3 to TRBJ2-3; D may be TRBD2 (6 bases). Germline V lookup: CDR1 MNHEY, CDR2 SVGEGT. Trimming removed 2 bases from V and 2 bases from J, with 14 bases in between. This CDR3 has 16 residues. The CDR3 reads CASSYAGGDSTDTQYF. As DNA, the CDR3 is TGTGCCAGCAGTTACGCGGGCGGGGACTCCACAGATACGCAGTATTTT.

This clone is a singleton in its sample. V is TRBV7-2 and J is TRBJ2-3; D is ambiguous. There are 14 residues in the CDR3. Trimming pared 1 base from V and 1 base from J, leaving 6 bases between. Germline V gene data show CDR1 as SGHTA and CDR2 as FQGNSA. CDR3 sequence: CASSLGLGTDTQYF. Here the CDR3 DNA reads TGTGCCAGCAGCTTAGGGCTAGGCACAGATACGCAGTATTTT.

The rearrangement joins TRBV9 to TRBJ1-2; 8 bases line up with TRBD1. The germline CDR1 and CDR2 sequences are SGDLS and YYNGEE. V dropped 3 bases and J dropped 7; count of bases not matched to a gene: 14. The CDR3 length is 16 residues. CDR3 DNA: TGTGCCAGCAGCGAATTTGAGGGACAGGAGAGTGTTGGCTACACCTTC. Protein: CASSEFEGQESVGYTF.

The CDR3 DNA reads as TGTGCCAGTAGTGTTCTAGCGGGGGGTTCCTACGAGCAGTACTTC. Translated, it gives CASSVLAGGSYEQYF. The chain combines TRBV19 with TRBJ2-7; 11 bases are shared with TRBD2. The germline gives CDR1 LNHDA, CDR2 SQIVND (reference sequence). Losses at the gene ends were 5 bases for V and 1 base for J; bases not matched to a gene: 4. The CDR3 is 15 amino acids.

Only a few counts were recorded for this clone. The chain is built from TRBV2 and TRBJ1-5, with 8 bases fitting TRBD1. The CDR3 is 14 residues long. Looked up from germline, CDR1 is SNHLY and CDR2 is FYNNEI. Losses at the gene ends were 8 bases for V and 1 base for J; bases not matched to a gene: 4. The CDR3 DNA reads as TGTGCCAGCGCCAGGGGGCAGAGCAATCAGCCCCAGCATTTT. This sequence encodes CASARGQSNQPQHF.

A remark on this clone: The sample contains more than one DNA sequence encoding this CDR3. The gene calls are TRBV12-3 or TRBV12-4 and TRBJ2-7; no firm D call. V lost 3 bases to trimming and J lost 4 bases, with 4 bases between them. This CDR3 is 11 amino acids long. The CDR3 sequence is CASSFSYEQYF. DNA of the CDR3: TGTGCCAGCAGTTTCTCGTACGAGCAGTACTTC.

The chain joins TRBV3-1 (or the pseudogene TRBV3-2) to TRBJ2-2, with D unclear. Trimming stripped 7 bases from V and 4 bases from J, with 13 bases between. Germline V gives CDR1 LGHDT, CDR2 YNNKEL (reference sequence). There are 14 residues in the CDR3. Here the CDR3 DNA reads TGTGCCAGCACAGGCATCCGTCCCACCGGGGAGCTGTTTTTT. Translation: CASTGIRPTGELFF.

J is TRBJ2-1 and V is TRBV4-2; 9 bases match TRBD2. V shed 0 bases, J shed 15 bases, and the junction held 3 bases outside the gene matches. The CDR3 is 12 residues long. Looked up from germline, CDR1 is LGHNA and CDR2 is YNFKEQ. The CDR3 sequence: CASSQDSGRTFF. For the CDR3, the DNA is TGTGCCAGCAGCCAAGATAGCGGGAGAACGTTCTTC.

This clone was picked up a small number of times. This chain links TRBV18 with TRBJ1-6, with a possible D match to TRBD1 (6 bases). V was cut by 3 bases and J by 5 bases, with 17 bases left in between. CDR3 size: 17 residues. Looked up from germline, CDR1 is KGHSH and CDR2 is LQKENI. The CDR3, as DNA: TGTGCCAGCTCACCGGCTCCAGGGGCGTATAATAATTCACCCCTCCACTTT. This translates into CASSPAPGAYNNSPLHF.

This clone appeared once. The chain links TRBV18 to TRBJ2-7; possibly TRBD2 for D (5 bases). Between the trimmed V and J ends, which lost 6 bases and 4 bases, there was a span of 13 bases. This CDR3 has 13 residues. The germline V gene encodes CDR1 KGHSH and CDR2 LQKENI. The CDR3 DNA reads TGTGCCAGCTCGGTTTCGGGCGGGTACGAGCAGTACTTC. It specifies CASSVSGGYEQYF.

The chain couples TRBV5-1 to TRBJ2-7; 8 bases align to TRBD2. The CDR3 has 15 amino acids. V shed 0 bases, J shed 9 bases, and the junction held 11 bases outside the gene matches. Germline CDR1 reads SGHRS; CDR2 reads YFSETQ. The CDR3 is CASSLEPGLEGGQYF. The CDR3 region has the DNA TGCGCCAGCAGCTTGGAACCGGGACTAGAAGGAGGGCAGTACTTC. The entire variable domain, with the rest obtained from reference TRBV5-1 and TRBJ2-7, is as follows: KAGVTQTPRYLIKTRGQQVTLSCSPISGHRSVSWYQQTPGQGLQFLFEYFSETQRNKGNFPGRFSGRQFSNSRSEMNVSTLELGDSALYLCASSLEPGLEGGQYFGPGTRLTVT.

V gene TRBV6-5 combines with J gene TRBJ1-3, with D maybe TRBD1 (6 bases). Between the trimmed V and J ends, which lost 0 bases and 3 bases, there was a span of 12 bases. This CDR3 contains 16 residues. Germline V gene lookup returns CDR1 MNHEY and CDR2 SVGAGI. In nucleotides, the CDR3 is TGTGCCAGCAGTTACTCGAAAGGGGGTGGTGGAAACACCATATATTTT. Its protein is CASSYSKGGGGNTIYF.